This T cell receptor beta chain was retrieved from a study of blood T cell repertoires in COVID-19. The CDR3 consists of 16 residues. The trim removed 4 bases at V and 3 bases at J, leaving 7 bases unmatched. CDR1 LGHNA and CDR2 YNFKEQ come from the germline V gene. Sequencing used immunoSEQ multiplex PCR; TCRdb keeps in-frame clones, though not all of them. Of 110,000 to 150,000 clones listed, 84% are singletons. The chain carries TRBV4-2 and TRBJ2-3, with 10 bases identical to TRBD2. Input material: peripheral blood. The sequence derives from a human donor in a cohort sampled during active COVID-19. This CDR3 reads CASSPLAGESTDTQYF. CDR3 DNA: TGTGCCAGCAGCCCTCTAGCGGGGGAGAGTACAGATACGCAGTATTTT.